This T cell receptor beta chain was retrieved from a study of blood T cell repertoires in COVID-19 (dated by TCRdb to about 2020). With regard to the full study: Samples from collaborators originated in the United States, Italy and Spain and spanned both the acute and convalescent phases of COVID-19. The prospective study material was composed of cDNA or gDNA derived from T cells, B-cell-depleted T cells, or PBMCs. Nearly every sample came with metadata listing a de-identified subject ID, COVID-19 status, age in years and sex. The repertoires were released in a freely available public database meant as a resource for research on the immune response to SARS-CoV-2. HLA class I and class II types, where available, came from metadata supplied by the sample provider rather than from assay-based typing. Samples came from the ongoing ImmuneRACE study (first 160 participants) plus 1,254 subjects from 6 global collaborators. Deeply sampled blood TCRbeta repertoires from subjects exposed to, actively infected with, or recovered from COVID-19 were included in the dataset.

The immunoSEQ Assay, a bias-controlled multiplex PCR, was used to amplify TCRbeta CDR3 regions from genomic DNA. Turning to the authors' computational methods: Within the assay, amplification of reference gene primers was used to estimate how many nucleated cells each sample contained. To quantify the absolute abundance of each unique TCRbeta CDR3 rearrangement, sequence reads were collapsed and filtered. For each sample, productive Simpson clonality was calculated by taking the square root of Simpson's diversity index across productive rearrangements. TCRdb obtained this table from immuneACCESS and retained in-frame rearrangements with V and J assigned. These tables miss some clones; where compared with another copy, unresolved V genes account for less than half of the shortfall, and the remainder is unexplained. V, J and clone size were drawn from that table, and D and trimming were deduced from the DNA. The sample profile shows 150,000 to 200,000 clones; approximately 84% of them were found once. Of the sample, around 9.9% falls within the top ten clones.

In the case of this clone: Its antigen is not yet known. Base-call qualities are not available, and no considerably larger clone is one nucleotide away.

The collaborating institutions used their own protocols to collect whole blood in K2EDTA tubes. For TCRbeta analysis, collaborators shipped samples as frozen whole blood, isolated PBMCs, or DNA extracted from either of those sample types. The study at large found these results: Clinical and demographic metadata were provided uncurated, with the amount varying by source and participant.

Looking up the germline V gene yields CDR1 MDHEN and CDR2 SYDVKM. There are 15 amino acids in the CDR3, from cysteine to phenylalanine inclusive. The read is trimmed to its CDR3 DNA, 45 bases read in frame from base 1. The junction shows trimming of 7 bases on V and 4 bases on J, and the gene matches do not reach 10 bases of it. The sequence was collected from a man between 70 and 80 years old with active or convalescent COVID-19. The sequenced sample consisted of peripheral blood. The chain couples TRBV28 to TRBJ1-2, with 9 bases in between that match TRBD1. The CDR3 here reads CASTLPPGQGYGYTF. At the DNA level, the sequence is TGTGCCAGCACCCTACCCCCGGGACAGGGCTATGGCTACACCTTC.